The T cell receptor beta chain described here comes from a study of blood T cell repertoires in COVID-19 (TCRdb year 2020). Regarding the research as a whole: ImmuneRACE Cohort 3 recovered participants were defined by two consecutive negative NP/OP PCR tests, healthcare professional clearance, or symptom resolution. A de-identified subject ID, COVID-19 status, age in years and sex were almost always included in the sample metadata. The repertoires were made available in a free public database intended to serve as a resource for research on the immune response to SARS-CoV-2. Subjects who had been exposed to COVID-19, were actively infected with it, or had recovered from it provided the deeply sampled blood TCRbeta repertoires that made up the dataset. Where available, HLA class I and class II types were taken from metadata supplied by the sample provider and were not determined by assay-based typing. The prospective study material was composed of cDNA or gDNA derived from T cells, B-cell-depleted T cells, or PBMCs. The collaborator samples originated in the United States, Italy and Spain and spanned the acute and convalescent phases of COVID-19. Samples came from the ongoing ImmuneRACE study (first 160 participants) plus 1,254 subjects from 6 global collaborators. Overall results and qualifications from the work: The quantity of clinical and demographic metadata differed by source and by participant and was supplied without curation.

The immunoSEQ Assay, a bias-controlled multiplex PCR, was used to amplify TCRbeta CDR3 regions from genomic DNA. Under the source paper's analysis protocol: Within the assay, amplification of reference gene primers was used to estimate how many nucleated cells each sample contained. Sequence reads were collapsed and filtered to measure the absolute abundance of every unique TCRbeta CDR3 rearrangement. For each sample, productive Simpson clonality was calculated as the square root of Simpson's diversity index over productive rearrangements. Drawn from immuneACCESS, this table holds only the in-frame rearrangements with V and J called that TCRdb kept. Clones are partly lost; checked studies trace under half to an unresolved V gene and leave the rest unexplained. D and trimming come from the DNA, and the V and J calls and clone size come from that table. This sample lists roughly 200,000 clones; about 86% were detected once. The ten largest clones add up to over 3% of the sample.

Participants in the prospective study were enrolled through a virtual design, were aged 18 to 89 years, and lived in under 25 United States geographic areas. In the prospective study, participants were assigned to cohorts based on the clinical history participants reported in a screening survey and a study questionnaire. Each participant in the prospective study had whole blood, serum and a nasopharyngeal or oropharyngeal swab collected by mobile phlebotomists. Over a roughly 2-month period, participants in the prospective study had the option of providing additional blood draws and questionnaires. Before DNA extraction, prospective study blood samples were shipped either frozen or at room temperature. About this clone: It lacks a known antigen. No quality values exist for individual bases; no much larger clone is one base distant.

From V the trimming removes 3 bases and from J it removes 5 bases, while the gene matches leave 0 bases of the junction unaccounted for. Counted from cysteine to phenylalanine, this CDR3 has 11 amino acids. Of all the DNA, just the CDR3 is kept, 33 bases in frame from base 1. For CDR1 and CDR2, the germline V gene (reference sequence) lists DFQATT and SNEGSKA. The sequence was collected from a woman aged 50 to 60 in a cohort exposed to, infected with or recovered from COVID-19 (not recorded which). Sequenced material: PBMCs or T cells enriched from blood (not recorded which). The rearrangement combines TRBV20-1 with TRBJ2-5; a stretch of 7 junction bases matches TRBD2. The CDR3: CSASSGETQYF. The nucleotide sequence reads TGCAGTGCTAGTAGCGGGGAGACCCAGTACTTC.